The TCR beta chain described here comes from a study of blood T cell repertoires in COVID-19 (TCRdb year 2020). Regarding the complete study: Samples covering the acute and convalescent phases of COVID-19 were provided by collaborators in the United States, Italy and Spain. Nearly every sample came with metadata listing a de-identified subject ID, COVID-19 status, age in years and sex. The repertoires were made available in a free public database intended to serve as a resource for research on the immune response to SARS-CoV-2. Subjects who had been exposed to COVID-19, were actively infected with it, or had recovered from it provided the deeply sampled blood TCRbeta repertoires that made up the dataset. The prospective study material was composed of cDNA or gDNA derived from T cells, B-cell-depleted T cells, or PBMCs. HLA class I and class II types, where available, came from metadata supplied by the sample provider rather than from assay-based typing. The samples were drawn from the first 160 participants of the ongoing ImmuneRACE study and from 950 to 1,500 subjects provided by 6 global collaborators. Results and caveats for the whole study, not just this receptor: Clinical and demographic metadata were provided uncurated, with the amount varying by source and participant.

In regard to this clone: Its antigen specificity is not known. Within one base of it there is no much larger clone, and no base qualities were kept.

TCRbeta CDR3 regions were amplified from genomic DNA by means of the immunoSEQ Assay, a bias-controlled multiplex PCR. In the authors' own workflow: The number of nucleated cells in each sample was estimated from the amplification of reference gene primers within the assay. Sequence reads were collapsed and filtered to measure the absolute abundance of every unique TCRbeta CDR3 rearrangement. For each sample, productive Simpson clonality was calculated as the square root of Simpson's diversity index across productive rearrangements. What TCRdb holds here is the immuneACCESS table cut down to in-frame rearrangements. Part of the clones is not present; checked against another copy, under half of the missing clones reflect an unresolved V gene, and the others are unexplained. The V and J calls and the clone size are those of that table, but D and trimming were determined from the DNA. The sample contains about 170,000 clones, around four fifths of them found a single time. The top ten clonotypes cover roughly 15% of the sample.

One collaborating source in Seattle enrolled patients during active infection and followed them longitudinally through the course of disease. Collaborating institutions collected whole blood in K2EDTA tubes following their own protocols. For TCRbeta analysis, collaborator samples were shipped as frozen whole blood, as isolated PBMCs, or as DNA extracted from either sample type. The TCR comes from a woman aged 65 to 85 with COVID-19, enrolled during active disease. The sequenced sample consisted of peripheral blood.

CDR3 protein: CANGQEGQTQYF. The DNA sequence is as follows: TGTGCCAACGGACAGGAAGGCCAGACCCAGTACTTC. The chain couples TRBV10-3 to TRBJ2-5; TRBD1 fits 7 bases in the junction. CDR1 and CDR2 are drawn from the germline V gene: ENHRY, SYGVKD. Measured from the cysteine to the phenylalanine, the CDR3 is 12 residues long. Only CDR3 DNA is held: 36 bases, read in frame from base 1. V is trimmed back by 10 bases and J by 6 bases, and the junction contains 8 bases that no gene match accounts for.